The present T cell receptor beta chain was sequenced within a study of T cell responses to AZD1222 COVID-19 vaccine. The assay was immunoSEQ multiplex PCR, and TCRdb's table has in-frame clones only and misses some. The sample comprises approximately 110,000 clones, around nine tenths of which are singletons, and less than 9.5% rests with the top ten. V shed 3 bases and J 7 bases; nucleotides not matched to a gene: 7. The CDR3 is 15 residues long. Germline V gene data show CDR1 as KGHDR and CDR2 as SFDVKD. Overall study results and limits: Increased Spike-specific TCR breadth and depth were observed after two AZD1222 doses. Donors were largely white British and mainly female; clonal diversity was possibly underestimated.

Of note for this clone: The antigen is not known.

This sequence was found in an adult in good health. This chain links TRBV24-1 with TRBJ1-2, with 10 bases identical to TRBD1. The sample consisted of peripheral blood, taken on day 0 of AZD1222 vaccination. The CDR3 loop is CATSDGTGVDRGYTF. The CDR3 nucleotides read TGTGCCACCAGTGATGGGACAGGGGTTGATCGTGGCTACACCTTC.